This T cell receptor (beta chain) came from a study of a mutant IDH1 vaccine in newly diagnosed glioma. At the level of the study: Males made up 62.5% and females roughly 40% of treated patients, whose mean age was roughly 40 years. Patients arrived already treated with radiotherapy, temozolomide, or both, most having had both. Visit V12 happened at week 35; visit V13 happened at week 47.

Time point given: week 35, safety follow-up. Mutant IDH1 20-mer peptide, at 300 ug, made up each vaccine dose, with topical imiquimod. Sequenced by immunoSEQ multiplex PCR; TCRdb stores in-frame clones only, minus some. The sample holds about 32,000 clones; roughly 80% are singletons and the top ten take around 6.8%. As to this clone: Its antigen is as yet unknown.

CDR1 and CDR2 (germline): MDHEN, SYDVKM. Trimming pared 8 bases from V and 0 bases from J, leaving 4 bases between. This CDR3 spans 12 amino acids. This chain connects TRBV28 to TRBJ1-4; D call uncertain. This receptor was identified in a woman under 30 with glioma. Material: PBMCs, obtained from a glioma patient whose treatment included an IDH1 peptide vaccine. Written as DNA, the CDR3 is TGTGCCAGCCATGCAACTAATGAAAAACTGTTTTTT. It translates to CASHATNEKLFF.